This TCR beta chain is from a study of vaccination and CD4 T cells after COVID-19. This clonotype was picked up a small number of times. Its antigen is not identified. Described treatment: approximately nine-day PBMC culture with coronavirus spike peptide pools or control peptides (ViraFEST assay). Overall study results and limits: The study sampled relatively few convalescent patients and omitted early post-infection timepoints.

Trimming at V came to 4 bases and at J to 8 bases, leaving 10 bases not matched to a gene. CDR3 size: 15 residues. The germline V gene has CDR1 MNHEY and CDR2 SMNVEV (reference sequence). Researchers used the Oncomine TCR Beta short-read assay to sequence DNA from cultured CD4+ T cells. A single record per CDR3 protein comes from TCRdb applying MiXCR to the PCR reads. The sample comprises approximately 16,000 distinct CDR3 sequences, roughly 53% of which are singletons, and 4% to 5.5% rests with the top ten. V gene TRBV27 combines with J gene TRBJ1-2; 10 bases are shared with TRBD1. The origin of this receptor is a human donor who had recovered from COVID-19. This specimen consisted of CD4+ T cells from blood, cultured in vitro, obtained before SARS-CoV-2 vaccination. CDR3 in amino acids: CASSSWGQGLDGYTF. DNA of the CDR3: TGTGCCAGCAGTTCCTGGGGACAGGGGTTAGACGGCTACACCTTC.